This T cell receptor (beta chain) emerged from a study of molecular identifiers for immune sequencing clone quantification. Whole-study results and caveats: Jurkat TCR RNA that was spiked in from one cell was reportedly detectable among one million naive cells.

As to this clonotype: Its antigen is unidentified.

Each CDR3 protein is one row after TCRdb ran MiXCR on the PCR reads. This table holds about 630,000 distinct CDR3 sequences, 25% found once. CDR1 is SEHNR, CDR2 FQNEAQ, per germline (reference sequence). V lost 5 bases to trimming and J lost 4 bases, with 11 bases between them. The CDR3 consists of 14 residues. From approximately 20,000 to 1,000,000 sorted cells, naive CD8 libraries were generated with 10%, 30% or 50% RNA. The receptor was derived from a human donor in good health. Some libraries in this study had Jurkat cell RNA spiked in. V usage is TRBV7-9 and J usage is TRBJ2-2, with D uncertain. Sequencing was performed on naive CD8+ T cells from blood, with Jurkat cell RNA spiked in. Subset indicated: FACS-sorted CD8+CD4-CCR7+CD45RA+ naive T cells. The CDR3 coding sequence is TGTGCCAGCAGCCCACCGGCGGCCACCGGGGAGCTGTTTTTT. Encoded protein: CASSPPAATGELFF.